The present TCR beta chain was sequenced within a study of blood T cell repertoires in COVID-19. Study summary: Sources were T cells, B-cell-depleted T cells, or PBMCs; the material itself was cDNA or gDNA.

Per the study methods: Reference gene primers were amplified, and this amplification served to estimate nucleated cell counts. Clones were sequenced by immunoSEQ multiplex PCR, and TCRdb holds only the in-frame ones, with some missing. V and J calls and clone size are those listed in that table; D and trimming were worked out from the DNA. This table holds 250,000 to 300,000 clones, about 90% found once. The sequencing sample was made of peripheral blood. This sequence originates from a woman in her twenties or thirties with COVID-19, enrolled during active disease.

In DNA, the CDR3 is TGTGCCAGCACCGGACAGGGTCCTAAAAACATTCAGTACTTC. Its protein product is CASTGQGPKNIQYF. The chain recombines TRBV2 with TRBJ2-4; 8 positions agree with TRBD1. Trimming at V came to 7 bases and at J to 4 bases, leaving 6 bases not matched to a gene. Germline values: CDR1 SNHLY, CDR2 FYNNEI. The CDR3 covers 14 residues.